This TCR beta chain was found in a study of blood T cell repertoires in COVID-19. Study-wide context: Sources were T cells, B-cell-depleted T cells, or PBMCs; the material itself was cDNA or gDNA.

V lost 2 bases to trimming and J lost 8 bases; unmatched junction nucleotides: 9. The CDR3 runs to 15 residues. Germline CDR1 is GTSNPN and CDR2 is SVGIG (reference sequence). The assay was immunoSEQ multiplex PCR, and TCRdb's table has in-frame clones only and misses some. This repertoire shows roughly 49,000 clones, more than 80% found once; its top ten account for about 1%. Those enrolled in Seattle joined during active infection and were followed longitudinally afterward. V is TRBV30 and J is TRBJ2-7; 13 bases are a match to TRBD2. This TCR came from a man between 60 and 70 years old with COVID-19, enrolled during active disease. Sequencing used peripheral blood. CDR3: CAWSTPGTSGNKQYF. The CDR3 nucleotides read TGTGCCTGGAGTACACCCGGGACTAGCGGGAATAAGCAGTACTTC.